This TCR beta chain originates from a study of shared clonotypes between healthy human individuals. For the study at large: Donors had three CD4 naive, three CD4 memory, two CD8 naive and one CD8 memory plate apiece.

Every immunoSEQ plate was one replicate of a subset's evenly spread DNA. The data were produced by immunoSEQ multiplex PCR, yet TCRdb's version contains in-frame clones alone and is incomplete. The table includes roughly 700,000 clones, approximately 79% detected once. About this clone itself: Its cognate antigen is unknown.

General study findings and limits: Sharing across four donors was highest in naive CD4 (roughly 5%) and lowest in memory CD8 (approximately 0.4%). Larger estimated richness was generally seen in naive subsets than in memory subsets.

The germline V gene has CDR1 PRHDT and CDR2 FYEKMQ (reference sequence). CDR3 length: 12 amino acids. Trimming left V 4 bases short and J 8 bases short, with 12 bases between. Input material: memory CD4+ T cells sorted from blood. Subset meaning: CD45RA-negative fraction. The rearrangement links TRBV13 to TRBJ2-7, with D hard to call. The origin of this receptor is a woman under 40 in good health. CDR3 sequence reads: CASSSEATKQYF. CDR3 DNA: TGTGCCAGCAGCTCCGAAGCTACGAAGCAGTACTTC.